A selection of T cell receptor beta chains follows, all from one sample in a study of T cells in Graves' hyperthyroidism and ophthalmopathy. TCRdb analysed the multiplex PCR reads with MiXCR anew, one entry per CDR3 protein. The data show approximately 200,000 distinct CDR3 sequences, approximately 20% seen once. The material sequenced was blood. These TCRs come from a man aged 35-49 years with Graves' hyperthyroidism. Both conserved end residues are part of each CDR3. Fields, in order: V gene, J gene, D gene, clone size, CDR3 DNA, CDR3 protein. A D gene is named only where the DNA matches it firmly. Some rows have no size entry. The others give once, few or many, or a class for an expanded clone.

TRBV11-2	TRBJ2-3	-	many	TGTGCCAGCAGCTTATACAGTGGCACAGATACGCAGTATTTT	CASSLYSGTDTQYF
TRBV2	TRBJ1-6	-	many	TGTGCCACAAAACTGAACGCCGGGAATTCACCCCTCCACTTT	CATKLNAGNSPLHF
TRBV12-3/TRBV12-4	TRBJ1-1	-	few	TGTGCCAGCAGTTTACACGGGTTCGGGGAAGCTTTCTTT	CASSLHGFGEAFF
TRBV7-9	TRBJ2-7	TRBD2	-	TGTGCCAGCAGCCGAAAGGGACATCTCCAGGTAGCGGGAGATACTAAAGCCTACGAGCAGTACTTC	CASSRKGHLQVAGDTKAYEQYF
TRBV6-2/TRBV6-3	TRBJ1-2	TRBD1	-	TGTGCCAGCACACGGGACAGGGATGACTATGGCTACACCTTC	CASTRDRDDYGYTF
TRBV7-9	TRBJ1-4	-	few	TGTGCCAGCAGCCCACAACAGTGGGCCACGGGAGAAAATGAAAAACTGTTTTTT	CASSPQQWATGENEKLFF
TRBV5-1	TRBJ1-1	-	many	TGCGCCAGCAGCTTGGAGCTAAGGGCGGAAGCTTTCTTT	CASSLELRAEAFF
TRBV6-2/TRBV6-3	TRBJ2-3	-	-	TGTGCCAGCAGCAGGGGGGCTGGAACAGATACGCAGTATTTT	CASSRGAGTDTQYF
TRBV2	TRBJ1-4	TRBD1	many	TGTGCCAGCAAACCCGGGACAGGGGGTGAAAATGAAAAACTGTTTTTT	CASKPGTGGENEKLFF
TRBV4-1	TRBJ2-7	-	-	TGCGCCAGCAGTTCCCGATGGGACAACGAGCAGTACTTC	CASSSRWDNEQYF
TRBV19	TRBJ2-1	TRBD1	-	TGTGCCAGTAGTATACGGACAGGGGAAACCTACAATGAGCAGTTCTTC	CASSIRTGETYNEQFF
TRBV28	TRBJ1-1	-	many	TGTGCCAGCAACATTAACGTCAATCTTGGTCGCACTGAAGCTTTCTTT	CASNINVNLGRTEAFF
TRBV2	TRBJ2-7	TRBD1	many	TGTGCCAGCAGTGAAACGACAGGGTCCTGGGACGAGCAGTACTTC	CASSETTGSWDEQYF
TRBV6-1	TRBJ2-1	-	-	TGTGCCAGCAGTTACGGGACCAGGGGTGAGCAGTTCTTC	CASSYGTRGEQFF
TRBV5-1	TRBJ2-1	-	few	TGCGCCAGCAGCTTGGAGGGGTCCGGTGAGCAGTTCTTC	CASSLEGSGEQFF
TRBV18	TRBJ2-5	-	many	TGTGCCAGCTCTTCGCCGGAGACCCAGTACTTC	CASSSPETQYF
TRBV9	TRBJ2-7	-	few	TGTGCCAGCAGCGGAGGAGACAGAACTTCTATCTACGAGCAGTACTTC	CASSGGDRTSIYEQYF
TRBV11-2	TRBJ1-1	TRBD1	many	TGTGCCAGCAGCACCCGACAGGGCAGAGGAACTGAAGCTTTCTTT	CASSTRQGRGTEAFF
TRBV15	TRBJ2-7	-	-	TGTGCCACCAGCAGAGATACGGGTTCCAACAGGTTCCACGAGCAGTACTTC	CATSRDTGSNRFHEQYF
TRBV11-3	TRBJ2-1	TRBD2	many	TGTGCCAGCAGCTTAGGGGGGGGCAATGAGCAGTTCTTC	CASSLGGGNEQFF
TRBV27	TRBJ2-5	TRBD2	-	TGTGCCAGCAGTTTTGGGACTAGCGGGGGGCCGAGGTACTTC	CASSFGTSGGPRYF
TRBV9	TRBJ2-2	-	few	TGTGCCAGCCGCGAGGGATACACCGGGGAGCTGTTTTTT	CASREGYTGELFF
TRBV7-6	TRBJ1-5	-	-	TGTGCCAGCAGCCCGCCTTTCGGGCCCCAGCATTTT	CASSPPFGPQHF
TRBV5-1	TRBJ1-1	-	many	TGCGCCAGCAGCTTGGGTCCGGCGAACACTGAAGCTTTCTTT	CASSLGPANTEAFF
TRBV28	TRBJ2-7	TRBD1	many	TGTGCCAGCAGTTTATACCGGGACAGATCCTACGAGCAGTACTTC	CASSLYRDRSYEQYF
TRBV5-1	TRBJ2-7	-	many	TGCGCCAGCAGAACGTCCGGGACAAGTAATTACGAGCAGTACTTC	CASRTSGTSNYEQYF
TRBV7-2	TRBJ2-5	TRBD2	-	TGTGCCAGCAGCCGACTAGCGTGGCAGACCCAGTACTTC	CASSRLAWQTQYF
TRBV2	TRBJ1-3	-	many	TGTGCCAGCAGAAAGGACGGACGAGGAAACACCATATATTTT	CASRKDGRGNTIYF
TRBV6-2/TRBV6-3	TRBJ2-7	TRBD1	many	TGTGCCAGCAGTTACGGGACAGGGGACTACGAGCAGTACTTC	CASSYGTGDYEQYF
TRBV6-5	TRBJ1-5	-	-	TGTGCCAGCAGTTACTCATGGGGGAGCAATCAGCCCCAGCATTTT	CASSYSWGSNQPQHF
TRBV5-1	TRBJ1-2	-	-	TGCGCCAGCAGCGAATACAGCTATGGCTACACCTTC	CASSEYSYGYTF
TRBV4-3	TRBJ1-6	-	-	TGCGCCAGCAGCCAAGATAGGAGGGGAAGCTCCTATAATTCACCCCTCCACTTT	CASSQDRRGSSYNSPLHF
TRBV10-1	TRBJ1-1	TRBD1	many	TGCGCCAGCAGTGTCGACGGACAGGGGGGACGCATGAACACTGAAGCTTTCTTT	CASSVDGQGGRMNTEAFF
TRBV6-1	TRBJ2-7	-	once	TGTGCCAGCATCACCGGTGGGGCAGGGAGTATGTACGAGCAGTACTTC	CASITGGAGSMYEQYF
TRBV7-8	TRBJ1-2	-	many	TGTGCCAGCAGTCAGGGTCCGGGACCTATCCCCCACTATGATGGCTACACCTTC	CASSQGPGPIPHYDGYTF
TRBV11-1	TRBJ1-2	TRBD1	many	TGTGCCAGCAGCGCGCTATTACAGGGGAGGCTCAACTATGGCTACACCTTC	CASSALLQGRLNYGYTF
TRBV11-2	TRBJ2-1	-	-	TGTGCCAGCAGCTTAGGTCCCGGGACCATCTACAATGAGCAGTTCTTC	CASSLGPGTIYNEQFF
TRBV7-9	TRBJ1-1	TRBD1	-	TGTGCCAGCAGCCGAGGGGGCGAGAACACTGAAGCTTTCTTT	CASSRGGENTEAFF
TRBV15	TRBJ1-1	-	few	TGTGCCACCAGCAGAGATATTGGCAGGGTAGCTTTCTTT	CATSRDIGRVAFF
TRBV7-8	TRBJ1-2	-	many	TGTGCCAGCAGCCATGTGGGGGCTCGCTATGGCTACACCTTC	CASSHVGARYGYTF
TRBV24-1	TRBJ2-1	TRBD2	few	TGTGCCAGCAGAGGCGGGGGGACCTACAATGAGCAGTTCTTC	CASRGGGTYNEQFF
TRBV5-1	TRBJ1-6	TRBD1	few	TGCGCCAGCAGCTGGGACAGGGTAGCTGGTAATTCACCCCTCCACTTT	CASSWDRVAGNSPLHF
TRBV24-1	TRBJ2-1	-	-	TGTGCCACCAGTGACTCCGGGACAAGGAAGCAGTTCTTC	CATSDSGTRKQFF
TRBV20-1	TRBJ2-7	TRBD1	many	TGCAGTGCTACACAGGGGCTCACCTACGAGCAGTACTTC	CSATQGLTYEQYF
TRBV7-2	TRBJ1-5	TRBD1	many	TGTGCCAGCAGCGTAGACAGGGTGCAGCCCCAGCATTTT	CASSVDRVQPQHF
TRBV20-1	TRBJ2-7	TRBD1	many	TGCAGTGCTAGGGGGGACAGGGGATTACAGCAGTACTTC	CSARGDRGLQQYF
TRBV2	TRBJ1-5	-	many	TGTGCCAGCAGAGCACTACCAGGGGCCGATCAGCCCCAGCATTTT	CASRALPGADQPQHF
TRBV6-1	TRBJ2-5	-	few	TGTGCCAGCAGCGAGGGGGTCCAAGAGACCCAGTACTTC	CASSEGVQETQYF
TRBV5-1	TRBJ1-4	TRBD1	-	TGCGCCAGCAGCGATCAGTCAGGGGGTGAACTGTTTTTT	CASSDQSGGELFF
TRBV20-1	TRBJ1-5	TRBD1	many	TGCAGTGCTAGAGGAAGGGCAGGGGGAGTCCAGCCCCAGCATTTT	CSARGRAGGVQPQHF
TRBV9	TRBJ2-2	TRBD2	many	TGTGCCAGCAGCGTATCAGCGGGGGGGACCGGGGAGCTGTTTTTT	CASSVSAGGTGELFF
TRBV20-1	TRBJ2-1	-	many	TGCAGTGCTAGCTCCCACAATGAGCAGTTCTTC	CSASSHNEQFF
TRBV5-5	TRBJ2-2	-	many	TGTGCCAGCAGAACCGGGACCCCGAACACCGGGGAGCTGTTTTTT	CASRTGTPNTGELFF
TRBV20-1	TRBJ2-3	-	many	TGCAGTGCTAGAGATCAGACAGGAGTAAGCACAGATACGCAGTATTTT	CSARDQTGVSTDTQYF
TRBV5-1	TRBJ1-1	-	few	TGCGCCAGCAGCTGGAGCAGGGAGGGAGTTGAAGCTTTCTTT	CASSWSREGVEAFF
TRBV28	TRBJ1-4	TRBD1	many	TGTGCCAGCAGTTTAGTGGGACAGGGTGATGAAAAACTGTTTTTT	CASSLVGQGDEKLFF
TRBV27	TRBJ1-2	-	many	TGTGCCAGCAGTTTAGGGGTGCACTATGGCTACACCTTC	CASSLGVHYGYTF
TRBV9	TRBJ2-2	TRBD1	few	TGTGCCAGCAGCGTGGAATCCGGGACAGGGTTGCGGGAGCTGTTTTTT	CASSVESGTGLRELFF